Listed below are T cell receptor beta chains from one sample, sequenced in a study of OX40 agonist ivuxolimab in advanced cancers. The protocol was immunoSEQ multiplex PCR, while the TCRdb copy is restricted to in-frame clones and leaves out a portion. The sample holds tens of thousands of clones, 80% seen once. The sequencing here drew on CD4+ or CD8+ T cells sorted from blood, taken in a trial of the OX40 agonist ivuxolimab. The receptors originated from an adult with an advanced solid tumor such as melanoma, head and neck, liver or kidney cancer. The CDR3 runs from the conserved cysteine through the conserved F or W. The order of the fields is clone size, V gene, J gene, D gene, CDR3 DNA, CDR3 protein. The D gene is left open where the match is weak. A row's size may be missing; if present it is once, few, many or a size class.

NA	TRBV21-1	TRBJ2-2	NA	TGTGCCAGCAGCATTTGGGGACTGGCCGGGGAGCTGTTTTTT	CASSIWGLAGELFF
NA	TRBV5-1	TRBJ2-5	NA	TGCGCCAGCAGCTTGTCGGGGGATGGGCAAGAGACCCAGTACTTC	CASSLSGDGQETQYF
NA	TRBV18	TRBJ2-5	TRBD1	TGTGCCAGCTCACCACTTGGGCCGGGACAGGGTTCTCCCCATCAGGTCCAAGAGACCCAGTACTTC	CASSPLGPGQGSPHQVQETQYF
few	TRBV2	TRBJ2-3	TRBD2	TGTGCCAGCAGCCAGGTGGCTCTAGTAGCGGGAGGGAGAGGAGATACGCAGTATTTT	CASSQVALVAGGRGDTQYF
NA	TRBV30	TRBJ1-2	TRBD1	TGTGCCTGGGGTAGGGGGCCGACAGCTAACTATGGCTACACCTTC	CAWGRGPTANYGYTF
NA	TRBV5-1	TRBJ2-3	TRBD2	TGCGCCAGCAGCTTAGCGGGGGGGACAGATACGCAGTATTTT	CASSLAGGTDTQYF
NA	TRBV5-1	TRBJ2-1	NA	TGCGCCAGCAGCCGCTTTGACAGGTACTACAATGAGCAGTTCTTC	CASSRFDRYYNEQFF
NA	TRBV28	TRBJ1-5	NA	TGTGCCAGCAGGCGGAGTGACCAGCCCCAGCATTTT	CASRRSDQPQHF
NA	TRBV28	TRBJ2-7	TRBD2	TGTGCCAGCAGGGAGCGGGGGCATCTCTCCTACGAGCAGTACTTC	CASRERGHLSYEQYF
NA	TRBV2	TRBJ1-2	TRBD1	TGTGCCAGCCACCGGGACAGGTCATACTATGGCTACACCTTC	CASHRDRSYYGYTF
few	TRBV10-3	TRBJ2-7	TRBD2	TGTGCCATCAGCCTGACTAGCGCTAACTCCTACGAGCAGTACTTC	CAISLTSANSYEQYF
NA	TRBV6-1	TRBJ1-2	TRBD1	TGTGCCAGCAGTGAAGGAAGGGGGCGCGTTAACTATGGCTACACCTTC	CASSEGRGRVNYGYTF
NA	TRBV11-2	TRBJ2-7	TRBD2	TGTGCCAGCAGCCCATCTAGCGGGTCCACGGGAGAGCAGTACTTC	CASSPSSGSTGEQYF
NA	TRBV6-6	TRBJ2-6	NA	TGTGCCAGCCTCAAAGGGGGTTCTGGGGCCAACGTCCTGACTTTC	CASLKGGSGANVLTF
few	TRBV10-2	TRBJ2-7	NA	TGCGCCAGCAGTGACTACTCATTGGACGAGCAGTACTTC	CASSDYSLDEQYF
NA	TRBV7-2	TRBJ2-7	NA	TGTGCCAGCAGCTTCGGGGGAGGATACGAGCAGTACTTC	CASSFGGGYEQYF
NA	TRBV11-3	TRBJ2-2	NA	TGTGCCAGCAGCTTAAATCCAGGGAAGAGCGGGGAGCTGTTTTTT	CASSLNPGKSGELFF
once	TRBV10-3	TRBJ2-7	TRBD1	TGTGCCATCAGTGCCGGGACAGGGGTAGGCTACGAGCAGTACTTC	CAISAGTGVGYEQYF
NA	TRBV4-1	TRBJ1-5	NA	TGCGCCAGCAGCCAAGGGGGGCAGGGCGCTCAGCCCCAGCATTTT	CASSQGGQGAQPQHF
NA	TRBV5-1	TRBJ2-5	NA	TGCGCCAGCAGCTTGGCCGGGGGTGGGGGACAAGAGACCCAGTACTTC	CASSLAGGGGQETQYF
NA	TRBV4-2	TRBJ1-2	NA	TGTGCCAGAAGCTTGGCCCGTTTCGGCTACACCTTC	CARSLARFGYTF
NA	TRBV7-9	TRBJ1-1	NA	TGTGCCAGCAGCAAACAGGGCTGGAACACTGAAGCTTTCTTT	CASSKQGWNTEAFF
NA	TRBV14	TRBJ1-5	NA	TGTGCCAGCAGCCCTCGGGGGGCCAACCAGCCCCAGCATTTT	CASSPRGANQPQHF
few	TRBV5-6	TRBJ1-2	TRBD1	TGTGCCAGCAGCTTGGGAGGTACAGGGGGCCTTGTCTATGGCTACACCTTC	CASSLGGTGGLVYGYTF
NA	TRBV5-8	TRBJ2-7	NA	TGTGCCAGCAGCCCCGGGACCCACTACGAGCAGTACTTC	CASSPGTHYEQYF
NA	TRBV4-1	TRBJ2-1	TRBD2	TGCGCCAGCAGCTGGACTAGCGGGGGGGTACATGAGCAGTTCTTC	CASSWTSGGVHEQFF
NA	TRBV15	TRBJ1-5	TRBD1	TGTGCCACCAGCAGGGACAGGGGTCAGCCCCAGCATTTT	CATSRDRGQPQHF
NA	TRBV7-6	TRBJ2-7	TRBD2	TGTGCCAGCAGCCCGGGGGGCTACGAGCAGTACTTC	CASSPGGYEQYF
NA	TRBV7-9	TRBJ1-4	NA	TGTGCCAGCAGCTTTTCCGCAACTAATGAAAAACTGTTTTTT	CASSFSATNEKLFF
NA	TRBV28	TRBJ1-2	NA	TGTGTAGCATGGGGGAAACTCTATGGCTACACCTTC	CVAWGKLYGYTF
NA	TRBV5-1	TRBJ1-4	NA	TGCGCCAGCAGCTCCAGGGGAGAGCCTAATGAAAAACTGTTTTTT	CASSSRGEPNEKLFF
NA	TRBV5-4	TRBJ2-3	TRBD1	TGTGCCAGCAGCTCGGACAGGGGGCCCACAGATACGCAGTATTTT	CASSSDRGPTDTQYF
NA	TRBV28	TRBJ2-7	NA	TGTGCCAGCCTCCGGGCCTACCCCTACGAGCAGTACTTC	CASLRAYPYEQYF
few	TRBV2	TRBJ2-7	NA	TGTGCCAGCACCCCCGAGGCAGGGGCGACCTACGAGCAGTACTTC	CASTPEAGATYEQYF
NA	TRBV18	TRBJ1-5	TRBD1	TGTGCCAGCTCGCTTGGACAGGGGAGCAATCAGCCCCAGCATTTT	CASSLGQGSNQPQHF
NA	TRBV7-9	TRBJ2-7	TRBD2	TGTGCCAGCACCCCGCAGAAGCTAGCGGGAAAGGAGCAGTACTTC	CASTPQKLAGKEQYF
NA	TRBV5-1	TRBJ2-2	NA	TGCGCCAGCAGCCCTACATCCGGGGAGCTGTTTTTT	CASSPTSGELFF
NA	TRBV4-1	TRBJ2-7	TRBD1	TGCGCCAGCAGCCAGGGGACAGGGGGCGCCGGGCAGTACTTC	CASSQGTGGAGQYF
NA	TRBV18	TRBJ1-1	NA	TGTGCCAGCTCACCCTTCGGGGGGACGAACACTGAAGCTTTCTTT	CASSPFGGTNTEAFF
NA	TRBV6-6	TRBJ2-5	TRBD1	TGTGCCAGCAGTTACACCGAGGACAGGAGGCAGACCCAGTACTTC	CASSYTEDRRQTQYF
NA	TRBV5-6	TRBJ2-5	NA	TGTGCCAGCAGCGGGAGGGGGGCGCCGGGGGAGACCCAGTACTTC	CASSGRGAPGETQYF
NA	TRBV5-6	TRBJ2-7	NA	TGTGCCAGCAGCTTGGTCGAGAGACCCTACGAGCAGTACTTC	CASSLVERPYEQYF
once	TRBV7-9	TRBJ2-7	NA	TGTGCCAGCAGCTCCGGGGACGCGAACTACGAGCAGTACTTC	CASSSGDANYEQYF
NA	TRBV4-1	TRBJ2-1	NA	TGCGCCAGCAGCCAAGACCCAGCGAGCTCCTACAATGAGCAGTTCTTC	CASSQDPASSYNEQFF
NA	TRBV7-9	TRBJ1-1	NA	TGTGCCAGCAGCTTAGCGCTCACCCAGAACACTGAAGCTTTCTTT	CASSLALTQNTEAFF